The 32 T cell receptor beta chains given below trace back to one sample, sequenced in a study of blood T cell repertoires in COVID-19. Assay: immunoSEQ multiplex PCR; the TCRdb copy retains only in-frame clones and omits some. Here the sample spans around 83,000 clones, around 89% being singletons. Sequenced input: peripheral blood. Source of these receptors: a man in his 70s with active or convalescent COVID-19.

This clone was detected once. The rearrangement uses TRBV7-9 and TRBJ1-4, with D possibly matching TRBD1 (6 bases). Trimming pared 6 bases from V and 3 bases from J, leaving 14 bases between. This CDR3 contains 15 residues. CDR1 and CDR2 (germline): SEHNR, FQNEAQ (reference sequence). The CDR3 DNA reads TGTGCCAGCAGGGCCGACGGGGGGCCTAATGAAAAACTGTTTTTT. Residues: CASRADGGPNEKLFF.

V and J are TRBV30 and TRBJ2-7; 7 bases agree with TRBD2. The ends lost 4 bases at V and 2 bases at J; junction bases unmatched: 5. Per germline, CDR1 GTSNPN and CDR2 SVGIG (reference sequence). The CDR3 runs to 13 residues. CDR3 protein: CAWNAGVAYEQYF. CDR3 coding DNA: TGTGCCTGGAATGCGGGAGTGGCCTACGAGCAGTACTTC. The full variable domain, with the rest looked up from reference TRBV30 and TRBJ2-7, is SQTIHQWPATLVQPVGSPLSLECTVEGTSNPNLYWYRQAAGRGLQLLFYSVGIGQISSEVPQNLSASRPQDRQFILSSKKLLLSDSGFYLCAWNAGVAYEQYFGPGTRLTVT.

This sequence joins TRBV28 and TRBJ2-5; TRBD2 agrees at 10 bases. The CDR3 is 15 amino acids. V gave up 7 bases and J gave up 1 base; unmatched junction bases: 6. The germline gives CDR1 MDHEN, CDR2 SYDVKM. This CDR3 reads CASIESSGSQETQYF. The CDR3 nucleotides read TGTGCCAGCATCGAGTCTAGCGGGAGCCAAGAGACCCAGTACTTC.

This clone was detected a few times. The gene calls are TRBV18 and TRBJ1-2; 7 nucleotides match TRBD1. The ends lost 3 bases at V and 4 bases at J; junction bases unmatched: 5. The CDR3 sequence is 14 residues long. CDR1 KGHSH and CDR2 LQKENI come from the germline V gene. CDR3 residues: CASSPGTELYGYTF. The DNA for the CDR3 is TGTGCCAGCTCACCGGGGACAGAACTCTATGGCTACACCTTC.

The J gene is TRBJ1-5, the V gene TRBV5-1, with D possibly TRBD1 on 5 matching bases. CDR1 and CDR2 from the germline V gene are SGHRS and YFSETQ. Between the trimmed V and J ends, which lost 4 bases and 6 bases, there was a span of 17 bases. The CDR3 runs 15 residues. CDR3 protein: CASSPAGEEGQPQHF. CDR3 nucleotide sequence: TGCGCCAGCAGCCCCGCGGGGGAGGAGGGTCAGCCCCAGCATTTT.

This sequence joins TRBV6-5 and TRBJ2-7; weak D call: TRBD2 (5 bases). This CDR3 comprises 14 residues. V gave up 0 bases and J gave up 0 bases, with 6 bases separating them. CDR1 MNHEY and CDR2 SVGAGI come from the germline V gene. The DNA of the CDR3 is TGTGCCAGCAGTTACTCTGGGAGCTCCTACGAGCAGTACTTC. It specifies CASSYSGSSYEQYF.

The chain joins TRBV3-1 (or the pseudogene TRBV3-2) to TRBJ2-2, with 12 positions matching TRBD2. Germline loops: CDR1 LGHDT, CDR2 YNNKEL (reference sequence). This CDR3 has 14 amino acids. Trimming cost V 4 bases and J 7 bases; bases outside gene matches: 1. CDR3 region: CASSRLAGDGELFF. In nucleotides, the CDR3 is TGTGCCAGCAGCCGACTAGCGGGAGACGGGGAGCTGTTTTTT.

This clone has a single count. The rearrangement uses TRBV3-1 (or the pseudogene TRBV3-2) and TRBJ1-6; a weak D match, TRBD1 (5 bases). The CDR3 length is 14 residues. The V end was cut by 5 bases, the J end by 7 bases, with 12 bases between. Germline V gene data show CDR1 as LGHDT and CDR2 as YNNKEL (reference sequence). The DNA of the CDR3 is TGTGCCAGCAGCTACCGACAGAACAATTCACCCCTCCACTTT. As protein: CASSYRQNNSPLHF.

The chain employs TRBV6-5 and TRBJ2-2; D is ambiguous. The CDR3 contains 15 residues. Germline V lookup: CDR1 MNHEY, CDR2 SVGAGI. Trimming pared 6 bases from V and 4 bases from J, leaving 15 bases between. The CDR3 sequence: CASSRDISVTGELFF. In DNA form, the CDR3 reads TGTGCCAGCAGCCGAGACATATCGGTCACCGGGGAGCTGTTTTTT.

V and J are TRBV2 and TRBJ2-7, with D perhaps matching TRBD2 (6 bases). V was clipped by 4 bases and J by 3 bases, with 13 bases between them. Germline V gives CDR1 SNHLY, CDR2 FYNNEI. The CDR3 consists of 14 residues. DNA for the CDR3: TGTGCCAGCAGTGGCCTAGCGCAAAACTACGAGCAGTACTTC. Protein sequence: CASSGLAQNYEQYF. Complete variable domain (other parts from reference TRBV2 and TRBJ2-7): EPEVTQTPSHQVTQMGQEVILRCVPISNHLYFYWYRQILGQKVEFLVSFYNNEISEKSEIFDDQFSVERPDGSNFTLKIRSTKLEDSAMYFCASSGLAQNYEQYFGPGTRLTVT.

This chain joins TRBV5-6 and TRBJ1-2; 7 bases are shared with TRBD1. The CDR3 runs 13 residues. CDR1 SGHDT and CDR2 YYEEEE come from the germline V gene. V was clipped by 3 bases and J by 4 bases; unmatched bases: 3. The CDR3 protein is CASSSGTAYGYTF. CDR3 bases: TGTGCCAGCAGCTCCGGGACAGCCTATGGCTACACCTTC.

The gene calls are TRBV30 and TRBJ1-2, with no clear D. CDR3 length equals 12 residues. Deletions cut 0 bases from V and 8 bases from J, with 10 bases between. The germline V gene encodes CDR1 GTSNPN and CDR2 SVGIG (reference sequence). The CDR3 sequence is CAWSVDPGGYTF. The CDR3 DNA sequence: TGTGCCTGGAGTGTAGACCCGGGAGGCTACACCTTC.

Details on this clone: One junction end does not reproduce the germline sequence, and a read error may be involved. The chain carries TRBV5-1 and TRBJ1-1; 7 bases are a match to TRBD1. Germline-derived CDR1 and CDR2 are SGHRS and YFSETQ. The CDR3 contains 13 residues. CDR3 DNA: TGCGCCAGCAGTCCAACCGACAGGGAAAAAGCTTACTTT. Translated: CASSPTDREKAYF.

The CDR3 reads CASSLGASALGETQYF. Written as DNA, the CDR3 is TGTGCCAGCAGCTTAGGGGCTAGCGCGCTAGGGGAGACCCAGTACTTC. This sequence joins TRBV7-2 and TRBJ2-5; D might be TRBD2 (6 bases). This CDR3 has 16 amino acids. Germline V lookup: CDR1 SGHTA, CDR2 FQGNSA. Trimming stripped 1 base from V and 5 bases from J, with 17 bases between.

The chain links TRBV18 to TRBJ2-1, with D perhaps matching TRBD2 (6 bases). From germline, CDR1 is KGHSH and CDR2 LQKENI. The CDR3 covers 16 residues. V lost 0 bases to trimming and J lost 0 bases, with 9 bases between them. CDR3 protein: CASSPPGRDSYNEQFF. In DNA form, the CDR3 reads TGTGCCAGCTCACCACCGGGGCGGGACTCCTACAATGAGCAGTTCTTC. Supplemented by reference TRBV18 and TRBJ2-1, the full variable domain reads NAGVMQNPRHLVRRRGQEARLRCSPMKGHSHVYWYRQLPEEGLKFMVYLQKENIIDESGMPKERFSAEFPKEGPSILRIQQVVRGDSAAYFCASSPPGRDSYNEQFFGPGTRLTVL.

The genes are TRBV23-1 and TRBJ2-5; D unresolved. TRBV23-1 is reported as an ORF; its role is uncertain. V lost 4 bases and J 2 bases, leaving 5 bases between the germline ends. CDR3 length equals 12 residues. The CDR3 nucleotides are TGCGCCAGCAGTCCCAGGCAAGAGACCCAGTACTTC. Translated: CASSPRQETQYF.

The rearrangement links TRBV7-3 to TRBJ2-5, with D maybe TRBD2 (5 bases). The germline V gene has CDR1 SGHTA and CDR2 FQGTGA. The germline V and J ends were trimmed by 0 bases and 7 bases, with 6 bases remaining between them. The CDR3 is 12 residues long. The CDR3 DNA reads TGTGCCAGCAGCTTAACCGGAGGGACCCAGTACTTC. Its translation is CASSLTGGTQYF.

The CDR3 region is CASSLTGNYEQYF. CDR3 DNA: TGTGCCAGCAGCTTAACAGGGAACTACGAGCAGTACTTC. The V call is TRBV7-9, the J call TRBJ2-7; possibly TRBD1 for D (6 bases). Germline-derived CDR1 and CDR2 are SEHNR and FQNEAQ (reference sequence). The CDR3 length is 13 residues. V lost 2 bases and J 3 bases, leaving 8 bases between the germline ends.

The V call is TRBV30, the J call TRBJ2-7; 9 positions match TRBD1. The germline gives CDR1 GTSNPN, CDR2 SVGIG (reference sequence). The CDR3 has 14 residues. The V segment lost 2 bases and the J segment 5 bases; nucleotides outside the gene matches: 7. The CDR3 is CAWSSGQGIHEQYF. The CDR3 nucleotides read TGTGCCTGGAGTTCGGGACAGGGTATACACGAGCAGTACTTC.

This chain links TRBV28 with TRBJ1-2, with TRBD1 matching over 7 bases. The CDR3 has 13 residues. V trimming: 6 bases; J trimming: 7 bases; junction bases outside the gene matches: 8. From germline, CDR1 is MDHEN and CDR2 SYDVKM. The CDR3 loop is CASSVRRGSGYTF. CDR3 nucleotide sequence: TGTGCCAGCAGCGTCCGCAGGGGGAGTGGCTACACCTTC.

The chain employs TRBV19 and TRBJ1-2, with 8 bases identical to TRBD1. There are 14 residues in the CDR3. The V and J ends lost 6 bases and 5 bases, in that order; junction bases with no gene match: 8. From germline, CDR1 is LNHDA and CDR2 SQIVND (reference sequence). In DNA form, the CDR3 reads TGTGCCAGTAGGGGACAGGAGCACCTGTATGGCTACACCTTC. Translating gives CASRGQEHLYGYTF.

This rearrangement joins TRBV5-8 to TRBJ1-1, with a tentative D call TRBD1 (5 bases). The V gene's germline CDR1 is SGHTS and CDR2 YDEGEE. Deletions cut 5 bases from V and 1 base from J, with 12 bases between. The CDR3 covers 14 residues. CDR3 DNA sequence: TGTGCCAGCAGTCGTTGGGGCTGGAACACTGAAGCTTTCTTT. It specifies CASSRWGWNTEAFF.

CDR3 in amino acids: CASRLASGVYNEQFF. The CDR3 nucleotides read TGTGCCAGCCGGTTGGCTAGCGGGGTTTACAATGAGCAGTTCTTC. The J gene is TRBJ2-1, the V gene TRBV2, with 9 bases aligning to TRBD2. J gave up 4 bases and V 8 bases, and 9 bases lay outside the gene matches. Looked up from germline, CDR1 is SNHLY and CDR2 is FYNNEI. CDR3 length: 15 residues.

The chain employs TRBV7-2 and TRBJ2-1, with 13 bases matching TRBD2. CDR1 is SGHTA, CDR2 FQGNSA, per germline. The CDR3 runs 15 residues. Germline trimming cut 8 bases from V and 8 bases from J; bases unmatched to any gene: 9. The chain's CDR3 is CASRRLAGGTDEQFF. The CDR3, as DNA: TGTGCCAGCCGACGACTAGCGGGAGGTACGGATGAGCAGTTCTTC. Combining the CDR3 with reference TRBV7-2 and TRBJ2-1 gives the whole variable domain GAGVSQSPSNKVTEKGKDVELRCDPISGHTALYWYRQSLGQGLEFLIYFQGNSAPDKSGLPSDRFSAERTGGSVSTLTIQRTQQEDSAVYLCASRRLAGGTDEQFFGPGTRLTVL.

The chain links TRBV10-3 to TRBJ2-5; TRBD2 matches at 8 bases. This CDR3 region has 14 residues. The J segment lost 2 bases and the V segment lost 7 bases, leaving 6 bases of the junction unmatched. Germline V gives CDR1 ENHRY, CDR2 SYGVKD. CDR3 DNA: TGTGCCATCACGGCTAGCGGGCTTCAAGAGACCCAGTACTTC. The encoded protein is CAITASGLQETQYF.

The V gene is TRBV7-3, the J gene TRBJ2-2; possible D gene TRBD1, 5 bases. This CDR3 has 13 amino acids. Trimming stripped 2 bases from V and 6 bases from J, with 7 bases between. Germline CDR1 and CDR2: SGHTA and FQGTGA. CDR3 protein: CASSLSGPGELFF. Written as DNA, the CDR3 is TGTGCCAGCAGCTTATCAGGGCCCGGGGAGCTGTTTTTT.

This chain joins TRBV11-2 and TRBJ2-5; D is uncertain. Germline V gene sequence: CDR1 SGHAT, CDR2 FQNNGV. Trimming left V 1 base short and J 5 bases short, with 8 bases between. CDR3 length: 13 residues. CDR3 sequence: CASSLGTSETQYF. The CDR3 DNA is TGTGCCAGCAGCTTAGGTACGAGTGAGACCCAGTACTTC. The whole variable domain, filled in from reference TRBV11-2 and TRBJ2-5, reads EAGVAQSPRYKIIEKRQSVAFWCNPISGHATLYWYQQILGQGPKLLIQFQNNGVVDDSQLPKDRFSAERLKGVDSTLKIQPAKLEDSAVYLCASSLGTSETQYFGPGTRLLVL.

This rearrangement joins TRBV5-1 to TRBJ2-5; D perhaps matches TRBD2 (7 bases). V was cut by 5 bases and J by 4 bases, with 42 bases left in between. CDR1 and CDR2 from the germline V gene are SGHRS and YFSETQ. The CDR3 is 23 amino acids. The CDR3 sequence is CASSYKADNSVPPSWGGRETQYF. CDR3 DNA: TGCGCCAGCAGTTATAAAGCTGACAATAGTGTCCCCCCCTCTTGGGGGGGCCGAGAGACCCAGTACTTC. The full variable domain, rest sourced from reference TRBV5-1 and TRBJ2-5, is KAGVTQTPRYLIKTRGQQVTLSCSPISGHRSVSWYQQTPGQGLQFLFEYFSETQRNKGNFPGRFSGRQFSNSRSEMNVSTLELGDSALYLCASSYKADNSVPPSWGGRETQYFGPGTRLLVL.

There are a few counts of this clone. Other nucleotide sequences in the sample specify the same CDR3. The chain has TRBV27 and TRBJ2-1, with 9 positions matching TRBD2. Germline trimming cut 4 bases from V and 4 bases from J; bases unmatched to any gene: 5. This CDR3 is built from 15 residues. Germline CDR1 and CDR2: MNHEY and SMNVEV (reference sequence). The CDR3 DNA reads as TGTGCCAGCAGTTCCCCTAGCGGGATATACAATGAGCAGTTCTTC. This gives the protein CASSSPSGIYNEQFF.

The chain is built from TRBV5-4 and TRBJ1-2; 7 bases fit TRBD1. The CDR3 is 15 amino acids. J lost 3 bases, V lost 4 bases, and 9 bases had no gene match. Germline V gene data show CDR1 as SGHNT and CDR2 as YYREEE (reference sequence). CDR3 bases: TGTGCCAGCAGCCCCGACAGGGCCCCGCACTATGGCTACACCTTC. Translating gives CASSPDRAPHYGYTF.

This clone has only a few counts. V usage is TRBV28 and J usage is TRBJ1-4; D not resolved. Trimming took off 4 bases at V and 4 bases at J, with 16 bases between the two ends. This CDR3 has 16 amino acids. Germline CDR1 is MDHEN and CDR2 is SYDVKM. The DNA of the CDR3 is TGTGCCAGCAGTTCGGCAGGTAGATTGGGTAATGAAAAACTGTTTTTT. Translating it yields CASSSAGRLGNEKLFF.

The chain's CDR3 is CASSIVGTANTEAFF. The CDR3 DNA sequence: TGTGCCAGTAGTATAGTAGGGACAGCTAACACTGAAGCTTTCTTT. The chain links TRBV19 to TRBJ1-1; TRBD1 aligns across 7 bases. This CDR3 has 15 amino acids. Trimming cost V 1 base and J 2 bases; bases outside gene matches: 4. CDR1 LNHDA and CDR2 SQIVND come from the germline V gene (reference sequence).